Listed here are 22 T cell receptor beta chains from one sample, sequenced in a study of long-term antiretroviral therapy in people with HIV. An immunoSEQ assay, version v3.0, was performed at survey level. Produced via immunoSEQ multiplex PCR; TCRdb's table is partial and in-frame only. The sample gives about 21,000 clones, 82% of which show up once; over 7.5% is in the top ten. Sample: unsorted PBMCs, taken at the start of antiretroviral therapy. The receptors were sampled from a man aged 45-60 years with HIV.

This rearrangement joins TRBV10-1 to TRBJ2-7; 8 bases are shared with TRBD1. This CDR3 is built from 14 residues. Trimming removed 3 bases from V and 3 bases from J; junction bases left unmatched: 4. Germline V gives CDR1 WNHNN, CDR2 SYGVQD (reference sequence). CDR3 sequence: CASSDQQGDYEQYF. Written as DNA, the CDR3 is TGCGCCAGCAGTGACCAACAGGGGGACTACGAGCAGTACTTC.

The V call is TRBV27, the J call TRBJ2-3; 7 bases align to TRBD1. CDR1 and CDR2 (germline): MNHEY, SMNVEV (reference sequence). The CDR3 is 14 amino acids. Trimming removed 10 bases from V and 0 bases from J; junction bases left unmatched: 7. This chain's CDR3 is CATMQGVSTDTQYF. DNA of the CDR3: TGTGCCACTATGCAGGGGGTAAGCACAGATACGCAGTATTTT.

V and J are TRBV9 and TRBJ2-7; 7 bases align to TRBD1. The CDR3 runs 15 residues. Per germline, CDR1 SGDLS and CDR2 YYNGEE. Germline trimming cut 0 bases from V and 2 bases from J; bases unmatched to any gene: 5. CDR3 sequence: CASSVGVTGTYEQYF. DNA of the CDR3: TGTGCCAGCAGCGTAGGTGTGACAGGGACCTACGAGCAGTACTTC. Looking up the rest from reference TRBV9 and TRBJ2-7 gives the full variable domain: DSGVTQTPKHLITATGQRVTLRCSPRSGDLSVYWYQQSLDQGLQFLIQYYNGEERAKGNILERFSAQQFPDLHSELNLSSLELGDSALYFCASSVGVTGTYEQYFGPGTRLTVT.

CDR3 DNA: TGTGCCAGCAGCCGGGACGGATATAGCAATCAGCCCCAGCATTTT. This gives the protein CASSRDGYSNQPQHF. The gene calls are TRBV6-4 and TRBJ1-5; D might be TRBD1 (5 bases). Looked up from germline, CDR1 is MRHNA and CDR2 is SNTAGT. The V end was cut by 6 bases, the J end by 0 bases, with 12 bases between. This CDR3 region has 15 residues.

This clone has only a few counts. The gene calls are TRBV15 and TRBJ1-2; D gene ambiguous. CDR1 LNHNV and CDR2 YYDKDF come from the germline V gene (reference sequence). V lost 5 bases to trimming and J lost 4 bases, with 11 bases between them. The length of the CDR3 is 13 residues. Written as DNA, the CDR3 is TGTGCCACCAGCTTGGGAGGGAGCTATGGCTACACCTTC. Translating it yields CATSLGGSYGYTF.

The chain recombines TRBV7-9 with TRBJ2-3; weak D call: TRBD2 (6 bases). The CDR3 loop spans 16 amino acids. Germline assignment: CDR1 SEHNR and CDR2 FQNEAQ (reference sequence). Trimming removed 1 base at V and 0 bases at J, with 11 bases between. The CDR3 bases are TGTGCCAGCAGCTTAGGGCTAGGGACTAGCACAGATACGCAGTATTTT. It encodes CASSLGLGTSTDTQYF.

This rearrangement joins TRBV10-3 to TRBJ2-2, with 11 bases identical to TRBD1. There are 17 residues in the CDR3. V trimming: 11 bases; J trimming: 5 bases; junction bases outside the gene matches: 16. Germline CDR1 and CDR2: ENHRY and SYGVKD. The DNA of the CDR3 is TGTGCCGGGGGGCCGAGGCCCGGGACAGGGGGAACCGGGGAGCTGTTTTTT. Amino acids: CAGGPRPGTGGTGELFF.

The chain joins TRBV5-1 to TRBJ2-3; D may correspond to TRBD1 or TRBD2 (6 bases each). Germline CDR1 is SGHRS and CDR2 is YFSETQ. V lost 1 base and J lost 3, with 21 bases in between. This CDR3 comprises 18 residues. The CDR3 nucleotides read TGCGCCAGCAGCTTGAAATCTGGGGGCTCCGGGGGTACAGATACGCAGTATTTT. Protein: CASSLKSGGSGGTDTQYF.

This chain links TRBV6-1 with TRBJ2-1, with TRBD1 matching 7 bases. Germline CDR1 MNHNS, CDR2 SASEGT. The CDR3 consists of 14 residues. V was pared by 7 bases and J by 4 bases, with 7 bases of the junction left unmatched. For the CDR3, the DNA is TGTGCCAGCATGAAGACAGGGACGTACAATGAGCAGTTCTTC. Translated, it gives CASMKTGTYNEQFF.

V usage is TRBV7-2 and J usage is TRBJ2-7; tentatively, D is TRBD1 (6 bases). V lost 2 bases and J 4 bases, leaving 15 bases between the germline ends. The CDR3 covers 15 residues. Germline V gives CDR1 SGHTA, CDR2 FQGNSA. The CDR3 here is CASSLIPGDWYEQYF. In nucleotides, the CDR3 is TGTGCCAGCAGCTTAATCCCAGGGGATTGGTACGAGCAGTACTTC.

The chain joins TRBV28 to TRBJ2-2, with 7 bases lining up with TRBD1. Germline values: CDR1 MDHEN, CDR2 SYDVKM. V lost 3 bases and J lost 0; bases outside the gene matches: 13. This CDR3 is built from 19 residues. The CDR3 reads CASSFRYFGQDANTGELFF. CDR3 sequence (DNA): TGTGCCAGCAGTTTCCGCTACTTCGGACAGGACGCGAACACCGGGGAGCTGTTTTTT.

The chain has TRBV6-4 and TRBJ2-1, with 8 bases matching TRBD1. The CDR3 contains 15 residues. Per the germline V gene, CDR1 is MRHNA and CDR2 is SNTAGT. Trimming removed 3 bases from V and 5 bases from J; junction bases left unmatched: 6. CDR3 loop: CASSEDRAFDNEQFF. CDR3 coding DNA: TGTGCCAGCAGTGAGGACAGGGCGTTTGACAATGAGCAGTTCTTC.

The CDR3 bases are TGTGCCAGCAGTATCAACGGGGGAGGGGGGAGCAATCAGCCCCAGCATTTT. Translated: CASSINGGGGSNQPQHF. The chain carries TRBV27 and TRBJ1-5, with a weak D call TRBD1 (6 bases). Trimming stripped 5 bases from V and 1 base from J, with 18 bases between. Germline-derived CDR1 and CDR2 are MNHEY and SMNVEV (reference sequence). CDR3 length equals 17 residues.

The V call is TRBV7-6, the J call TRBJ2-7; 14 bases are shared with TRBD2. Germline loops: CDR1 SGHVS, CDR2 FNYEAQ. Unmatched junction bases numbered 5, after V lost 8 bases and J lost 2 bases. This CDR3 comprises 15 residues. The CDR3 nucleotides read TGTGCCAGCTACCCGGGACTAGCGGGGGCCTACGAGCAGTACTTC. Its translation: CASYPGLAGAYEQYF.

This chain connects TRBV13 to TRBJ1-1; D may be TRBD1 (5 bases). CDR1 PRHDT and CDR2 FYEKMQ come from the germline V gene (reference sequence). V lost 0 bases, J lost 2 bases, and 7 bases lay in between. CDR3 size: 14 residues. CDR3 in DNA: TGTGCCAGCAGCTTAGGGCAGGGCAACACTGAAGCTTTCTTT. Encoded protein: CASSLGQGNTEAFF.

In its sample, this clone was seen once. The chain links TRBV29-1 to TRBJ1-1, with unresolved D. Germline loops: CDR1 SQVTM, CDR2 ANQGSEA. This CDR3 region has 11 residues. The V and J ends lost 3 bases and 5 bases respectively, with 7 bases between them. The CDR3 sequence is CSVERRTEAFF. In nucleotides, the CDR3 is TGCAGCGTTGAGAGACGGACTGAAGCTTTCTTT. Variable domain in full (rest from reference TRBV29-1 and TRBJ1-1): SAVISQKPSRDICQRGTSLTIQCQVDSQVTMMFWYRQQPGQSLTLIATANQGSEATYESGFVIDKFPISRPNLTFSTLTVSNMSPEDSSIYLCSVERRTEAFFGQGTRLTVV.

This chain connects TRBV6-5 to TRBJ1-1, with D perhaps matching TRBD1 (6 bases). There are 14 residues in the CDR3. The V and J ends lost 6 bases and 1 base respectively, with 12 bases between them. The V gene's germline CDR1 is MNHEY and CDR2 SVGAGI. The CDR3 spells CASRQTGWNTEAFF. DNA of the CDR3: TGTGCCAGCAGACAAACAGGGTGGAACACTGAAGCTTTCTTT.

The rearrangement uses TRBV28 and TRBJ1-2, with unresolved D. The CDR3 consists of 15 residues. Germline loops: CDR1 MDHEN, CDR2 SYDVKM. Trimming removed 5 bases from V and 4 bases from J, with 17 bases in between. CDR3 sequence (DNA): TGTGCCAGCAGTAACGCTCTCGCAGACATCTATGGCTACACCTTC. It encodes CASSNALADIYGYTF.

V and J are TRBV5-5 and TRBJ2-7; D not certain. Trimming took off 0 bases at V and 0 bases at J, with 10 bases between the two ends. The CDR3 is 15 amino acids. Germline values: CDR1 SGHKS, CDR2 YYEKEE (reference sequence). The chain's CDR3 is CASSLGAESSYEQYF. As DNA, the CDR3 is TGTGCCAGCAGCTTGGGGGCGGAGAGCTCCTACGAGCAGTACTTC.

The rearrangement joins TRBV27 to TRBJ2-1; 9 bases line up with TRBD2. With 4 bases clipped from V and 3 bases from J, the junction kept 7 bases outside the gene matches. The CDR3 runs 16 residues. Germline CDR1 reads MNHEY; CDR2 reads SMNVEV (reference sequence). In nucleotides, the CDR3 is TGTGCCAGCAGTTCCATTCTAGCGGGACGCTACAATGAGCAGTTCTTC. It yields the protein CASSSILAGRYNEQFF.

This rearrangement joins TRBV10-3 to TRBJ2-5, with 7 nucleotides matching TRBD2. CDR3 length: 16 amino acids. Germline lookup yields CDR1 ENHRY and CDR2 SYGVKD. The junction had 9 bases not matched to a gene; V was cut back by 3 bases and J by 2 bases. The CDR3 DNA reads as TGTGCCATCAGTGATCGGGCTAGCGGAGTTCAAGAGACCCAGTACTTC. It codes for CAISDRASGVQETQYF.

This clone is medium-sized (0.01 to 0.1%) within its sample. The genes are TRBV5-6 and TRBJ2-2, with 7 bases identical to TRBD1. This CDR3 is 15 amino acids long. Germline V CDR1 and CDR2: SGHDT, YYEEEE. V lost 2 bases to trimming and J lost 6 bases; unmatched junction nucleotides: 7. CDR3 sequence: CASSFRGGFAGELFF. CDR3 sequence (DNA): TGTGCCAGCAGCTTTAGAGGGGGCTTCGCCGGGGAGCTGTTTTTT.